This T cell receptor (beta chain) was sequenced in a study of CD8 T cells in Susac syndrome. Notes on the study in general: The study conceded that relatively few individuals underwent its TCR sequencing and HLA analysis.

With random hexamers, reverse transcription was performed on about 0.5 to 1 ug of RNA. The amplification used immunoSEQ multiplex PCR on TCR beta CDR3; it spanned 54 Vbeta and 13 Jbeta. MiXCR, run by TCRdb on the immunoSEQ multiplex PCR reads, gives a single entry per CDR3 protein. The table includes 200,000 to 250,000 distinct CDR3 sequences, roughly 93% detected once. Comments on this clonotype: Its antigen is still unknown.

It was treatment-naive patients with stable or active relapsing-remitting disease who made up the multiple sclerosis controls. FACS was used to enrich TEMRA cells, whereas the CD8+ and CD4+ T cells were obtained by negative isolation. The CDR3 consists of 15 residues. Trimming took 5 bases from V and 10 from J; bases not matched to a gene: 14. The germline V gene encodes CDR1 MNHEY and CDR2 SVGAGI. The sequenced sample was CD4+ T cells from PBMCs. This rearrangement joins TRBV6-5 to TRBJ1-1; 9 nucleotides agree with TRBD1. The source is a human donor with multiple sclerosis. The CDR3 region is CASSKTPGTGTGAFF. The CDR3, as DNA: TGTGCCAGCAGTAAGACCCCCGGGACAGGGACCGGAGCTTTCTTT.